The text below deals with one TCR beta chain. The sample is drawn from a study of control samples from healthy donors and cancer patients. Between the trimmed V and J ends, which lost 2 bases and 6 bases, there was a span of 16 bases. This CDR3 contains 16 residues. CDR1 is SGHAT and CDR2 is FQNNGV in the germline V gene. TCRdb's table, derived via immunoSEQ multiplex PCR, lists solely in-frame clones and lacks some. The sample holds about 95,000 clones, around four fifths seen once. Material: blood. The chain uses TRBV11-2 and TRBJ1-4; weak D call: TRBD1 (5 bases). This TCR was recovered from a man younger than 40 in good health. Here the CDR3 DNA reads TGTGCCAGCAGCTTACAGGGTCTGCATTTTGATGAAAAACTGTTTTTT. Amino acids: CASSLQGLHFDEKLFF.